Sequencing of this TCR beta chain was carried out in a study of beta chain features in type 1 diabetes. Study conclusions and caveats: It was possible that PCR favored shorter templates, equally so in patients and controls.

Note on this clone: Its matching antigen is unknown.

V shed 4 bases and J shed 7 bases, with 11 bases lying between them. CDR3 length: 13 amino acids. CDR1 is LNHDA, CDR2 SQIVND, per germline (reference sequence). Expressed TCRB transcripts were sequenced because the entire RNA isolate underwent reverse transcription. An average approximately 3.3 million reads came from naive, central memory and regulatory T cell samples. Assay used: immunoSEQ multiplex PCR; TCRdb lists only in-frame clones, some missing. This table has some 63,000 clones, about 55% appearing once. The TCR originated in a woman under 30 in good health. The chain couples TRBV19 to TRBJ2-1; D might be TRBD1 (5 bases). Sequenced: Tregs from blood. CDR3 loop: CASSSPGRNEQFF. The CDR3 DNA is TGTGCCAGTAGTAGTCCAGGGCGAAATGAGCAGTTCTTC.